Listed below are T cell receptor beta chains from one sample, sequenced in a study of beta chain features in type 1 diabetes. TCRdb keeps only in-frame clones here, not all; method: immunoSEQ multiplex PCR. This table holds about 700,000 clones, around 15% found once. Material for sequencing was naive CD4+ T cells from blood. These receptors were collected from a man aged 18 to 30 with type 1 diabetes. Each CDR3 is given with its conserved first and last residue. Fields, in order: D gene, V gene, J gene, clone size, CDR3 protein, CDR3 DNA. A D gene is named only where the DNA matches it firmly. Clone sizes are given selectively: once, few, many, or a class where the clone is expanded.

NA,TRBV7-9,TRBJ1-4,NA,CASSGRTATNEKLFF,TGTGCCAGCAGCGGCCGGACAGCAACTAATGAAAAACTGTTTTTT
NA,TRBV6-5,TRBJ2-7,few,CASSPPTSYEQYF,TGTGCCAGCAGTCCCCCAACTAGCTACGAGCAGTACTTC
NA,TRBV5-6,TRBJ1-5,NA,CASSLAGQPQHF,TGTGCCAGCAGCTTGGCCGGTCAGCCCCAGCATTTT
NA,TRBV19,TRBJ2-5,few,CATYWTEQETQYF,TGTGCCACCTACTGGACAGAACAAGAGACCCAGTACTTC
NA,TRBV18,TRBJ1-6,few,CASSTAGDSPLHF,TGTGCCAGCTCAACTGCAGGAGACTCACCCCTCCACTTT
TRBD1,TRBV7-2,TRBJ2-5,few,CASSLALGQKETQYF,TGTGCCAGCAGCTTGGCCCTGGGACAGAAAGAGACCCAGTACTTC
NA,TRBV30,TRBJ2-3,NA,CAWSVSKWSKSTDTQYF,TGTGCCTGGAGTGTAAGTAAATGGTCTAAGAGCACAGATACGCAGTATTTT
NA,TRBV6-5,TRBJ2-2,NA,CASSYRGETGELFF,TGTGCCAGCAGTTATAGGGGTGAAACCGGGGAGCTGTTTTTT
NA,TRBV11-3,TRBJ1-1,few,CASSFRGFGTEAFF,TGTGCCAGCAGCTTCAGGGGCTTTGGCACTGAAGCTTTCTTT
NA,TRBV7-7,TRBJ2-2,NA,CASTPRGLSGELFF,TGTGCCAGCACTCCGAGGGGGTTGTCCGGGGAGCTGTTTTTT
NA,TRBV15,TRBJ1-4,NA,CATSRDNGGEKLFF,TGTGCCACCAGCAGAGATAACGGTGGGGAAAAACTGTTTTTT
NA,TRBV27,TRBJ1-4,few,CASRLLRGTTNEKLFF,TGTGCCAGCAGACTCCTCAGGGGTACAACTAATGAAAAACTGTTTTTT
NA,TRBV5-1,TRBJ2-3,few,CASSARTADGRDTQYF,TGCGCCAGCAGCGCCCGTACGGCGGATGGTCGTGATACGCAGTATTTT
TRBD2,TRBV7-3,TRBJ2-3,few,CASSSGLAGGTDTQYF,TGTGCCAGCAGCTCGGGACTAGCGGGGGGCACAGATACGCAGTATTTT
NA,TRBV27,TRBJ2-4,NA,CASRGPRYIQYF,TGTGCCAGCCGGGGGCCGCGGTACATTCAGTACTTC
NA,TRBV19,TRBJ1-1,NA,CASRAQQGNTEAFF,TGTGCCAGTAGGGCCCAGCAGGGTAACACTGAAGCTTTCTTT
NA,TRBV7-9,TRBJ2-2,few,CASSPRPTGGSGELFF,TGTGCCAGCAGCCCTCGTCCGACAGGAGGGTCCGGGGAGCTGTTTTTT
NA,TRBV5-4,TRBJ2-3,NA,CASSLAGSDTQYF,TGTGCCAGCAGCTTGGCAGGGTCAGATACGCAGTATTTT
TRBD2,TRBV27,TRBJ2-1,few,CASSFPGGAYNEQFF,TGTGCCAGCAGTTTTCCGGGGGGTGCCTACAATGAGCAGTTCTTC
NA,TRBV19,TRBJ2-2,few,CASSPEANTGELFF,TGTGCCAGTAGTCCGGAGGCTAACACCGGGGAGCTGTTTTTT
NA,TRBV7-8,TRBJ2-5,NA,CASSFRQETQYF,TGTGCCAGCAGCTTTCGACAAGAGACCCAGTACTTC
NA,TRBV30,TRBJ1-1,few,CAWSVQGTTEAFF,TGTGCCTGGAGTGTTCAGGGGACCACTGAAGCTTTCTTT
NA,TRBV7-9,TRBJ2-4,NA,CASSSRTGTDIQYF,TGTGCCAGCAGCTCTAGAACAGGGACGGACATTCAGTACTTC
TRBD1,TRBV30,TRBJ1-1,few,CAWSLGQVNTEAFF,TGTGCCTGGAGTCTGGGACAGGTGAACACTGAAGCTTTCTTT
NA,TRBV28,TRBJ2-7,NA,CASVGGPNEQYF,TGTGCCAGCGTAGGCGGGCCCAACGAGCAGTACTTC
NA,TRBV9,TRBJ2-1,NA,CASSLSVEQFF,TGTGCCAGCAGCTTGAGCGTCGAGCAGTTCTTC
NA,TRBV11-2,TRBJ2-1,NA,CASSLDNGEQFF,TGTGCCAGCAGCTTAGATAACGGGGAGCAGTTCTTC
NA,TRBV2,TRBJ1-2,few,CAAGEDGYTF,TGTGCCGCAGGGGAGGATGGCTACACCTTC
TRBD1,TRBV30,TRBJ1-4,few,CAWSVGQGGEKLFF,TGTGCCTGGAGTGTGGGACAGGGTGGTGAAAAACTGTTTTTT
NA,TRBV13,TRBJ2-2,few,CASSPGTYTGELFF,TGTGCCAGCAGCCCCGGGACCTACACCGGGGAGCTGTTTTTT
NA,TRBV10-3,TRBJ2-7,few,CAISPLERAVNEQYF,TGTGCCATCAGCCCTCTGGAGAGGGCAGTTAACGAGCAGTACTTC
NA,TRBV30,TRBJ1-1,NA,CACSLDSEAFF,TGTGCCTGCTCTCTAGATTCTGAAGCTTTCTTT
NA,TRBV28,TRBJ2-1,NA,CASISPQGNNEQFF,TGTGCCAGCATCTCACCTCAGGGGAACAATGAGCAGTTCTTC
NA,TRBV29-1,TRBJ1-2,few,CSARQGAPNGYTF,TGCAGCGCCCGTCAGGGCGCCCCCAATGGCTACACCTTC
NA,TRBV5-1,TRBJ2-3,NA,CASSLVSDTQYF,TGCGCCAGCAGCTTGGTGTCAGATACGCAGTATTTT
NA,TRBV5-6,TRBJ2-7,NA,CASSLAYEQYF,TGTGCCAGCAGCCTAGCCTACGAGCAGTACTTC
TRBD1,TRBV27,TRBJ2-5,few,CASTSRAGGDQETQYF,TGTGCCAGCACCTCTCGGGCAGGGGGAGACCAAGAGACCCAGTACTTC
TRBD2,TRBV5-6,TRBJ2-1,few,CASSGTSIYEQFF,TGTGCCAGCAGCGGGACTAGCATTTATGAGCAGTTCTTC
NA,TRBV7-9,TRBJ1-1,NA,CASSLRSSEYTEAFF,TGTGCCAGCAGCTTAAGGAGCAGTGAGTACACTGAAGCTTTCTTT
NA,TRBV5-1,TRBJ1-3,NA,CASSLQGGAGNTIYF,TGCGCCAGCAGCTTGCAGGGAGGGGCTGGAAACACCATATATTTT
NA,TRBV5-1,TRBJ2-6,few,CASSLDNSGANVLTF,TGCGCCAGCAGCTTGGACAACTCTGGGGCCAACGTCCTGACTTTC
TRBD2,TRBV5-1,TRBJ2-3,NA,CASSLGGGPSTDTQYF,TGCGCCAGCAGCTTGGGCGGGGGACCTAGCACAGATACGCAGTATTTT
TRBD1,TRBV5-1,TRBJ2-7,few,CASSPVQGTSYEQYF,TGCGCCAGCAGCCCAGTACAGGGGACATCCTACGAGCAGTACTTC
NA,TRBV18,TRBJ1-5,few,CASSPGDPIAGQPQHF,TGTGCCAGCTCCCCGGGGGACCCGATTGCGGGTCAGCCCCAGCATTTT
NA,TRBV18,TRBJ1-4,few,CASSQRGEKLFF,TGTGCCAGCTCACAACGAGGGGAAAAACTGTTTTTT